Below, 22 T cell receptor beta chains from the same sample are listed, as sequenced in a study of identical twins. MiXCR was run by TCRdb on the 5' RACE reads, yielding one entry per CDR3 protein. This sample has roughly 630,000 distinct CDR3 sequences; 7.1% occur once, and the top ten carry 1.6%. This sample was shared with a second study, whose subject was yellow fever vaccine responses in identical twins.

Sequences were obtained from PBMCs. Receptor source: a woman between 18 and 30 years old in good health.

This clonotype was observed at least ten times. The chain uses TRBV4-1 and TRBJ1-5; the D is unclear. CDR3 length: 15 amino acids. V dropped 4 bases and J dropped 1 base, with 11 bases sitting between them. Germline V gene data show CDR1 as MGHRA and CDR2 as YSYEKL. The CDR3 loop is CASSLLAMSNQPQHF. The CDR3 DNA is TGCGCCAGCAGCCTTCTGGCGATGAGCAATCAGCCCCAGCATTTT.

This chain connects TRBV7-3 to TRBJ2-1; 11 nucleotides line up with TRBD2. Germline V lookup: CDR1 SGHTA, CDR2 FQGTGA. The CDR3 loop spans 19 amino acids. V gave up 5 bases and J gave up 0 bases; unmatched junction bases: 12. CDR3 sequence (DNA): TGTGCCAGCAGCGGCGGACTAGCGGGTTCCCCTAGCTCCTACAATGAGCAGTTCTTC. Its protein is CASSGGLAGSPSSYNEQFF.

The chain couples TRBV29-1 to TRBJ2-1; tentative D call: TRBD1 (5 bases). The CDR3 extends over 13 amino acids. The V end lost 1 base, the J end lost 5 bases, and 9 bases lay between the germline ends. Looked up from germline, CDR1 is SQVTM and CDR2 is ANQGSEA. This chain's CDR3 is CSVEGKTDNEQFF. DNA of the CDR3: TGCAGCGTTGAAGGAAAGACAGACAATGAGCAGTTCTTC.

In this sample, this clonotype turned up a few times. The gene calls are TRBV6-5 and TRBJ2-5; D uncertain. The CDR3 has 14 amino acids. The V gene's germline CDR1 is MNHEY and CDR2 SVGAGI. The V and J ends lost 4 bases and 5 bases respectively, with 14 bases between them. CDR3 protein: CASSSDSGVETQYF. The DNA for the CDR3 is TGTGCCAGCAGTTCCGATTCAGGAGTGGAGACCCAGTACTTC.

In its sample, this clonotype was seen many times. This chain uses TRBV12-3 or TRBV12-4 with TRBJ2-5; 11 nucleotides align to TRBD2. The CDR3 contains 16 residues. Unmatched junction bases numbered 8, after V lost 6 bases and J lost 2 bases. This chain's CDR3 is CASRQGTSGRQETQYF. DNA for the CDR3: TGTGCCAGCAGGCAAGGGACTAGCGGACGTCAAGAGACCCAGTACTTC.

This clonotype appeared many times. The chain recombines TRBV7-9 with TRBJ2-6; no definite D call. The CDR3 runs 14 residues. Germline V lookup: CDR1 SEHNR, CDR2 FQNEAQ (reference sequence). V was pared by 5 bases and J by 0 bases, with 5 bases between. The CDR3 DNA sequence: TGTGCCAGCAGCAGAAACTCTGGGGCCAACGTCCTGACTTTC. The encoded protein is CASSRNSGANVLTF.

This clonotype came up many times. The CDR3 DNA sequence: TGCGCCAGCAGCTTGAATGGTATTGGGAAGGGGGTTCTGAACACTGAAGCTTTCTTT. Its protein product is CASSLNGIGKGVLNTEAFF. The V and J genes are TRBV5-1 and TRBJ1-1; possibly TRBD1 for D (6 bases). From germline, CDR1 is SGHRS and CDR2 YFSETQ. V was cut by 1 base and J by 0 bases, with 22 bases left in between. The CDR3 consists of 19 residues.

This clonotype was seen ten or more times. V is TRBV3-1 and J is TRBJ1-1; tentatively, D is TRBD1 (5 bases). Germline V gene data show CDR1 as LGHDT and CDR2 as YNNKEL (reference sequence). Between the trimmed V and J ends, which lost 1 base and 3 bases, there was a span of 15 bases. The CDR3 length is 16 residues. CDR3 coding DNA: TGTGCCAGCAGCCAAGGGAGGCAGAGGGGTCACACTGAAGCTTTCTTT. Translating it yields CASSQGRQRGHTEAFF.

This chain uses TRBV19 with TRBJ2-7, with D perhaps TRBD1 or TRBD2 (5 bases each). This CDR3 has 15 residues. Trimming removed 3 bases from V and 0 bases from J, with 12 bases in between. The germline V gene has CDR1 LNHDA and CDR2 SQIVND (reference sequence). This CDR3 is CASSIRIGTSYEQYF. For the CDR3, the DNA is TGTGCCAGTAGTATCAGAATTGGGACCTCCTACGAGCAGTACTTC. Together with reference TRBV19 and TRBJ2-7, the CDR3 gives the full variable domain: DGGITQSPKYLFRKEGQNVTLSCEQNLNHDAMYWYRQDPGQGLRLIYYSQIVNDFQKGDIAEGYSVSREKKESFPLTVTSAQKNPTAFYLCASSIRIGTSYEQYFGPGTRLTVT.

J is TRBJ2-5 and V is TRBV3-1, with 12 bases matching TRBD2. The V segment lost 5 bases and the J segment 5 bases; nucleotides outside the gene matches: 12. The germline gives CDR1 LGHDT, CDR2 YNNKEL (reference sequence). CDR3 size: 17 residues. The CDR3 protein is CASSKLQTSGSWETQYF. As DNA, the CDR3 is TGTGCCAGCAGCAAGCTGCAGACTAGCGGGAGTTGGGAGACCCAGTACTTC.

The table lists this clonotype with many counts. The rearrangement joins TRBV29-1 to TRBJ2-7; D perhaps matches TRBD1 (6 bases). The CDR3 is 13 amino acids. V lost 5 bases to trimming and J lost 4 bases, with 15 bases between them. Germline CDR1 reads SQVTM; CDR2 reads ANQGSEA. The CDR3 DNA reads as TGCAGCGTTAAACTAGGGGGACGGTACGAGCAGTACTTC. Its protein is CSVKLGGRYEQYF.

This clonotype was picked up a small number of times. The rearrangement joins TRBV5-6 to TRBJ2-7; 8 positions agree with TRBD1. Per the germline V gene, CDR1 is SGHDT and CDR2 is YYEEEE. The CDR3 extends over 14 amino acids. Trimming at V came to 4 bases and at J to 6 bases, leaving 9 bases not matched to a gene. The CDR3 is CASSEGTGTSEQYV. DNA for the CDR3: TGTGCCAGCAGCGAGGGGACAGGAACCTCCGAGCAGTACGTC.

This clonotype has only a few counts. The chain combines TRBV24-1 with TRBJ2-1; TRBD1 aligns across 9 bases. V trimming: 3 bases; J trimming: 2 bases; junction bases outside the gene matches: 13. This CDR3 comprises 19 residues. CDR1 and CDR2 (germline): KGHDR, SFDVKD. DNA of the CDR3: TGTGCCACCAGTGATCCCATGGACAGGGGACCGATTACCTACAATGAGCAGTTCTTC. Translating it yields CATSDPMDRGPITYNEQFF.

The genes are TRBV7-6 and TRBJ2-1, with 10 bases lining up with TRBD2. The V segment lost 0 bases and the J segment 11 bases; nucleotides outside the gene matches: 7. The CDR3 consists of 15 residues. Per the germline V gene, CDR1 is SGHVS and CDR2 is FNYEAQ. The CDR3 loop reads CASSLALGLAAKQFF. DNA of the CDR3: TGTGCCAGCAGCTTAGCTCTAGGACTAGCGGCTAAGCAGTTCTTC.

The J gene is TRBJ2-3, the V gene TRBV4-1; 7 positions match TRBD2. V lost 5 bases, J lost 4 bases, and 9 bases stayed unmatched. The CDR3 length is 15 residues. Germline CDR1 is MGHRA and CDR2 is YSYEKL. DNA for the CDR3: TGCGCCAGCAGCGATCGACTAGCTGGGTCAGATACGCAGTATTTT. Translating gives CASSDRLAGSDTQYF.

Worth noting for this clonotype: A junction end diverges from the germline sequence, so it may reflect a read error. The J gene is TRBJ2-1, the V gene TRBV5-1; 9 bases agree with TRBD2. The CDR3 runs 15 residues. The germline CDR1 and CDR2 sequences are SGHRS and YFSETQ. CDR3: CASTLGGLAGGKQFF. The CDR3 DNA is TGCGCCAGCACCTTGGGGGGCTTGGCGGGAGGGAAGCAGTTCTTC. The whole variable domain, filled in from reference TRBV5-1 and TRBJ2-1, reads KAGVTQTPRYLIKTRGQQVTLSCSPISGHRSVSWYQQTPGQGLQFLFEYFSETQRNKGNFPGRFSGRQFSNSRSEMNVSTLELGDSALYLCASTLGGLAGGKQFFGPGTRLTVL.

Ten or more counts support this clonotype. The chain couples TRBV4-1 to TRBJ2-1; TRBD2 matches at 12 bases. The V and J ends lost 3 bases and 4 bases, in that order; junction bases with no gene match: 10. This CDR3 comprises 18 residues. The germline V gene has CDR1 MGHRA and CDR2 YSYEKL. Here the CDR3 reads CASSHSTSGRDIYNEQFF. The CDR3 DNA follows: TGCGCCAGCAGCCACTCGACTAGCGGGAGAGATATTTACAATGAGCAGTTCTTC.

The rearrangement joins TRBV11-1 to TRBJ2-3, with 10 bases that match TRBD2. The CDR3 runs to 18 residues. The V gene end was trimmed by 1 base and the J gene end by 4 bases; junction bases not matched to a gene: 11. Looked up from germline, CDR1 is SGHAT and CDR2 is FQDESV (reference sequence). Here the CDR3 reads CASSLGRLAGESADTQYF. The DNA of the CDR3 is TGTGCCAGCAGCTTAGGTCGGCTAGCGGGGGAGAGCGCAGATACGCAGTATTTT.

This clonotype has just a few counts. This chain uses TRBV7-2 with TRBJ2-5; 8 bases map to TRBD1. The germline V gene encodes CDR1 SGHTA and CDR2 FQGNSA. The CDR3 sequence is 14 residues long. V shed 5 bases, J shed 2 bases, and the junction held 4 bases outside the gene matches. The CDR3 coding sequence is TGTGCCAGCAGCCGGGACAGGACACAAGAGACCCAGTACTTC. Translated: CASSRDRTQETQYF.

This clonotype was observed a few times. The rearrangement joins TRBV5-1 to TRBJ2-1; 10 bases map to TRBD2. The length of the CDR3 is 20 residues. Germline V CDR1 and CDR2: SGHRS, YFSETQ. J lost 5 bases, V lost 4 bases, and 21 bases had no gene match. The CDR3 spells CASSPKIQGLAALGDNEQFF. CDR3 sequence (DNA): TGCGCCAGCAGCCCTAAGATCCAAGGACTAGCGGCCCTCGGGGACAATGAGCAGTTCTTC.

The chain has TRBV6-1 and TRBJ2-7, with a tentative D call TRBD2 (7 bases). The germline V gene has CDR1 MNHNS and CDR2 SASEGT. The CDR3 totals 13 residues. V was shortened by 3 bases and J by 8 bases, with 14 bases between the two germline ends. The CDR3 protein is CASSEDSGGQQYF. In nucleotides, the CDR3 is TGTGCCAGCAGTGAGGACTCCGGGGGGCAGCAGTACTTC.

The rearrangement links TRBV27 to TRBJ1-1; weak D call: TRBD1 (6 bases). V was pared by 6 bases and J by 0 bases, with 17 bases between. Germline CDR1 MNHEY, CDR2 SMNVEV (reference sequence). The length of the CDR3 is 16 residues. The CDR3 bases are TGTGCCAGCAGCCCTTTAAGCGACAGGCTGAACACTGAAGCTTTCTTT. Translation gives CASSPLSDRLNTEAFF.